The 18 T cell receptor beta chains below come from one sample, sequenced in a study of blood T cell repertoires in COVID-19. Profiled with immunoSEQ multiplex PCR; TCRdb holds only in-frame clones, not every one. The table includes approximately 250,000 clones, around 84% detected once. The specimen was peripheral blood. The receptors stem from a woman between 35 and 50 years old who had recovered from COVID-19.

This clone was counted only a few times. The rearrangement uses TRBV13 and TRBJ2-2; D is ambiguous. The CDR3 is 16 amino acids. Germline lookup yields CDR1 PRHDT and CDR2 FYEKMQ (reference sequence). Trimming took 7 bases from V and 4 from J, leaving 19 bases between them. The CDR3 protein is CASNLLGSGGTGELFF. DNA of the CDR3: TGTGCCAGCAACCTTCTAGGCTCCGGCGGCACCGGGGAGCTGTTTTTT.

As DNA, the CDR3 is TGCGCCAGCAACGACAGGGTCCAAGAGACCCAGTACTTC. As protein: CASNDRVQETQYF. The genes are TRBV10-1 and TRBJ2-5; 7 bases match TRBD1. V trimming: 7 bases; J trimming: 1 base; junction bases outside the gene matches: 3. CDR1 WNHNN and CDR2 SYGVQD come from the germline V gene (reference sequence). The CDR3 covers 13 residues.

This chain uses TRBV6-1 with TRBJ1-2, with D perhaps matching TRBD1 (6 bases). There are 15 residues in the CDR3. V was pared by 1 base and J by 7 bases, with 16 bases between. Germline V gives CDR1 MNHNS, CDR2 SASEGT. CDR3 bases: TGTGCCAGCAGTGAAGTAGGGGGGGGAGAGCTTGGCTACACCTTC. It is translated as CASSEVGGGELGYTF.

CDR3 sequence: CASSRRDRGNTGELFF. As DNA, the CDR3 is TGTGCCAGCAGCCGCCGGGACAGGGGTAACACCGGGGAGCTGTTTTTT. V and J are TRBV2 and TRBJ2-2; TRBD1 matches at 10 bases. Germline V CDR1 and CDR2: SNHLY, FYNNEI. Losses at the gene ends were 6 bases for V and 2 bases for J; bases not matched to a gene: 6. This CDR3 region has 16 residues.

The table lists this clone with a count of one. The rearrangement uses TRBV9 and TRBJ2-5; 7 positions match TRBD2. The length of the CDR3 is 16 residues. V lost 0 bases, J lost 2 bases, and 7 bases stayed unmatched. Germline V gives CDR1 SGDLS, CDR2 YYNGEE. This chain's CDR3 is CASSVEASGVQETQYF. DNA for the CDR3: TGTGCCAGCAGCGTAGAGGCTAGCGGAGTTCAAGAGACCCAGTACTTC. The entire variable domain, with the rest obtained from reference TRBV9 and TRBJ2-5, is as follows: DSGVTQTPKHLITATGQRVTLRCSPRSGDLSVYWYQQSLDQGLQFLIQYYNGEERAKGNILERFSAQQFPDLHSELNLSSLELGDSALYFCASSVEASGVQETQYFGPGTRLLVL.

The rearrangement uses TRBV15 and TRBJ1-5; unclear D gene. V lost 3 bases to trimming and J lost 6 bases, with 9 bases between them. Germline V CDR1 and CDR2: LNHNV, YYDKDF (reference sequence). The CDR3 runs to 13 residues. Here the CDR3 reads CATSRALIQPQHF. The DNA for the CDR3 is TGTGCCACCAGCAGGGCCCTTATTCAGCCCCAGCATTTT.

J is TRBJ2-2 and V is TRBV6-1; 8 nucleotides line up with TRBD1. This CDR3 contains 16 residues. Trimming removed 3 bases from V and 7 bases from J; junction bases left unmatched: 10. Germline V lookup: CDR1 MNHNS, CDR2 SASEGT. The CDR3 DNA reads TGTGCCAGCAGTGAGAGACAGCAGGGGGCCGGCGGGGAGCTGTTTTTT. Its protein is CASSERQQGAGGELFF.

The V call is TRBV30, the J call TRBJ2-1; D is undetermined. Per the germline V gene, CDR1 is GTSNPN and CDR2 is SVGIG (reference sequence). The CDR3 has 13 residues. The V gene lost 1 base and the J gene lost 4 bases, with 8 bases spanning the gap. The CDR3 protein is CAWSEENYNEQFF. The DNA of the CDR3 is TGTGCCTGGAGTGAGGAGAATTACAATGAGCAGTTCTTC.

This chain joins TRBV7-9 and TRBJ1-6; 8 bases fit TRBD1. This CDR3 has 15 residues. The ends lost 0 bases at V and 8 bases at J; junction bases unmatched: 3. Looked up from germline, CDR1 is SEHNR and CDR2 is FQNEAQ (reference sequence). For the CDR3, the DNA is TGTGCCAGCAGCTTAGCGGCAGGGGGCTATTCACCCCTCCACTTT. This encodes CASSLAAGGYSPLHF.

V and J are TRBV19 and TRBJ1-1; TRBD1 might be the D (6 bases). The germline CDR1 and CDR2 sequences are LNHDA and SQIVND (reference sequence). CDR3 length equals 14 residues. V lost 2 bases and J lost 4, with 11 bases in between. The CDR3 DNA sequence: TGTGCCAGTAGTATAAACCGACAGGTCACTGAAGCTTTCTTT. Encoded protein: CASSINRQVTEAFF.

V and J are TRBV5-1 and TRBJ1-2; TRBD1 agrees at 7 bases. V was pared by 4 bases and J by 3 bases, with 9 bases of the junction left unmatched. The CDR3 covers 15 residues. Germline CDR1 SGHRS, CDR2 YFSETQ. The CDR3 protein is CASSPGQVEDYGYTF. CDR3 bases: TGCGCCAGCAGCCCTGGACAGGTAGAGGACTATGGCTACACCTTC.

This sequence joins TRBV5-1 and TRBJ2-1; possible D gene TRBD1, 5 bases. The germline V gene has CDR1 SGHRS and CDR2 YFSETQ. This CDR3 comprises 16 residues. V was clipped by 0 bases and J by 4 bases, with 14 bases between them. CDR3 in amino acids: CASSLAVRGPYNEQFF. The DNA for the CDR3 is TGCGCCAGCAGCTTGGCCGTAAGGGGCCCATACAATGAGCAGTTCTTC.

The rearrangement joins TRBV24-1 to TRBJ2-7; 9 bases agree with TRBD1. Germline V CDR1 and CDR2: KGHDR, SFDVKD. J was trimmed by 0 bases and V by 9 bases; bases with no gene match: 2. CDR3 length: 13 residues. The DNA for the CDR3 is TGTGCCACCCGGGACAGGGACTCCTACGAGCAGTACTTC. Translation: CATRDRDSYEQYF.

The rearrangement uses TRBV2 and TRBJ1-6; D gene uncertain. Trimming stripped 6 bases from V and 0 bases from J, with 6 bases between. Germline V gene lookup returns CDR1 SNHLY and CDR2 FYNNEI. CDR3 length: 14 residues. In DNA, the CDR3 is TGTGCCAGCAGGGAGAGCTCCTATAATTCACCCCTCCACTTT. Translated, it gives CASRESSYNSPLHF.

This rearrangement joins TRBV20-1 to TRBJ1-1; D is perhaps TRBD1 (5 bases). Per germline, CDR1 DFQATT and CDR2 SNEGSKA (reference sequence). The CDR3 length is 10 residues. The CDR3 protein is CRLAGIEAFF. The CDR3 DNA sequence: TGCAGGTTAGCAGGGATTGAAGCTTTCTTT.

The chain carries TRBV11-3 and TRBJ2-3; possible D gene TRBD1, 6 bases. The CDR3 runs to 15 residues. The V gene's germline CDR1 is SGHNT and CDR2 YENEEA. Trimming cost V 1 base and J 5 bases, with 13 bases left between them. Here the CDR3 DNA reads TGTGCCAGCAGCTTAGGAACCGGCAGGGGAGATACGCAGTATTTT. This encodes CASSLGTGRGDTQYF.

This chain joins TRBV30 and TRBJ2-7, with D possibly matching TRBD1 (6 bases). The CDR3 is made up of 14 amino acids. Trimming took 4 bases from V and 3 from J, leaving 16 bases between them. Germline CDR1 reads GTSNPN; CDR2 reads SVGIG (reference sequence). Here the CDR3 DNA reads TGTGCCTGGATCCCTGGCAGGGGACGCTACGAGCAGTACTTC. This translates into CAWIPGRGRYEQYF.

This chain links TRBV27 with TRBJ2-7, with 8 bases identical to TRBD2. Germline V CDR1 and CDR2: MNHEY, SMNVEV (reference sequence). The J segment lost 3 bases and the V segment lost 0 bases, leaving 7 bases of the junction unmatched. The CDR3 contains 16 residues. CDR3 loop: CASSLSTAGALYEQYF. CDR3 in DNA: TGTGCCAGCAGTTTATCGACAGCGGGGGCCCTCTACGAGCAGTACTTC.